The sequence of this T cell receptor (beta chain) was determined in a study of OX40 agonist ivuxolimab in advanced cancers. Background for the entire study: The costimulatory receptor OX40 (CD134) was targeted by ivuxolimab, a fully human IgG2 agonistic monoclonal antibody. Intravenous ivuxolimab was administered to patients every 2 weeks at six dose levels: 0.01, 0.1, 0.3, 1.5, 3 and 10 mg/kg. Among the roughly 52 dose-escalation patients, around 19 had hepatocellular carcinoma, roughly 15 melanoma, 9 renal cell carcinoma and 9 head and neck cancer. A male proportion of roughly 80% and a mean age of approximately 61 years, ranging from 23 to 79, were recorded for the dose-escalation cohort. Patients were allowed to have had prior anti-PD-1, anti-PD-L1 or anti-CTLA-4 therapy, and 30% to 40% of the dose-escalation patients had been treated with checkpoint inhibitors. Partial responses occurred in three dose-escalation patients: two with cutaneous melanoma and one with hepatocellular carcinoma. The point of sequencing TCRbeta in the periphery was to test whether ivuxolimab changed TCR sequence diversity and drove clonal T-cell expansion. The paper covers the monotherapy dose-escalation part of the phase I ivuxolimab trial, which included N ≈ 57 patients.

Patients with a history of autoimmune disease or receiving systemic immunosuppression were excluded from the trial. Peripheral blood for TCR sequencing was collected from all dose cohorts at baseline, on cycle 4 day 1, and on cycle 7 day 1. The samples were drawn from a first-in-human, open-label, multicenter phase I dose-escalation trial of ivuxolimab. Adults with locally advanced or metastatic head and neck squamous cell, hepatocellular, melanoma or renal cell carcinoma were enrolled in the trial. CD4+ and CD8+ T cells were sorted separately from peripheral blood before TCR sequencing. CDR1 and CDR2 are drawn from the germline V gene: SNHLY, FYNNEI. At the junction V is shortened by 5 bases and J by 0 bases, with 11 bases in between. Including the terminal cysteine and phenylalanine, the CDR3 comprises 14 residues. The read is trimmed to its CDR3 DNA, 42 bases read in frame from base 1. Genomic DNA was isolated from the sorted cells so that the TCRbeta CDR3 region could be sequenced. The immunoSEQ Assay was used for sequencing of TCRbeta CDR3 regions. TCRdb re-hosts the immuneACCESS table, in-frame sequences only. Its copies lack some clones; in the studies checked, an unresolved V gene accounts for under half of them, and the cause for the rest is not known. The sample table holds some 50,000 clones, of which roughly 88% were seen once. The ten largest clones take up about 1.5% of the sample.

To note about this clone: The antigen it binds to is not known. Per-base qualities were not stored, and no clone one base away is much larger.

Broad study findings and their caveats: At doses of 0.1 to 3.0 mg/kg, clonal expansion of both CD4+ and CD8+ T cells in blood was seen between baseline and week 6. On average, CD8+ T cells showed more expanded clones than CD4+ T cells after ivuxolimab. In partial responders in the 0.1-3.0 mg/kg groups, normalized peripheral clonal expansion was found to be among the lowest, especially among CD8+ T cells. Which antigens the clonally expanded peripheral T cells were specific for was not determined. Low levels of normalized T-cell clonal expansion were also seen in some patients who did not respond.

The receptor was isolated from an adult with an advanced solid tumor such as melanoma, head and neck, liver or kidney cancer. Sample: CD4+ or CD8+ T cells sorted from blood, taken in a trial of the OX40 agonist ivuxolimab. The chain was built from TRBV2 and TRBJ2-7, with the D gene possibly TRBD1 or TRBD2, each one fitting 5 bases. CDR3 region: CASSRDAVSYEQYF. DNA sequence: TGTGCCAGCAGTCGGGACGCGGTCTCCTACGAGCAGTACTTC. With all but the CDR3 taken from the reference TRBV2 and TRBJ2-7 genes, the full variable domain is: EPEVTQTPSHQVTQMGQEVILRCVPISNHLYFYWYRQILGQKVEFLVSFYNNEISEKSEIFDDQFSVERPDGSNFTLKIRSTKLEDSAMYFCASSRDAVSYEQYFGPGTRLTVT.